This T cell receptor (beta chain) was obtained from a study of cytomegalovirus exposure and HLA in healthy donors. Germline CDR1 reads LNHDA; CDR2 reads SQIVND (reference sequence). CDR3 size: 13 residues. V lost 5 bases and J 1 base, leaving 8 bases between the germline ends. 13 Jbeta primers and 60 Vbeta primers were used for the PCR. Sequencing was performed with immunoSEQ multiplex PCR; in TCRdb, only in-frame clones are kept and a portion is missing. This table has approximately 110,000 clones, about 81% appearing once. J is TRBJ1-1 and V is TRBV19; a possible D gene is TRBD1 (5 bases). This clonotype was obtained from a woman aged 25-40 years in good health and CMV-seronegative. Sequenced material: PBMCs. In nucleotides, the CDR3 is TGTGCCAGTAGTCCCGGACAGAACACTGAAGCTTTCTTT. Its translation is CASSPGQNTEAFF.